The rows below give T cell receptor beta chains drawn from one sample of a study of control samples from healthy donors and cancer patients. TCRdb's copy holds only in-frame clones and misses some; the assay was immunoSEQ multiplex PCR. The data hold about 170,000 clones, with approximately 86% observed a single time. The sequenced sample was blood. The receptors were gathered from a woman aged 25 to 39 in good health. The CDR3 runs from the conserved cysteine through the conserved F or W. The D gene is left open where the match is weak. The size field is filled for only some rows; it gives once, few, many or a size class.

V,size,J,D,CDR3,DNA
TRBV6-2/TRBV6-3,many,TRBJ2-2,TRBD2,CASSMGLAGGELFF,TGTGCCAGCAGCATGGGACTAGCGGGCGGGGAGCTGTTTTTT
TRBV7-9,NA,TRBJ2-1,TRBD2,CASSVAGGSEQFF,TGTGCCAGCAGCGTAGCGGGAGGGTCGGAGCAGTTCTTC
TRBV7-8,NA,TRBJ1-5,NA,CASTLGDSQPQHF,TGTGCCAGCACCCTGGGGGATTCTCAGCCCCAGCATTTT
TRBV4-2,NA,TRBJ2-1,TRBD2,CASSQELAGPEQFF,TGTGCCAGCAGCCAAGAGCTAGCGGGGCCTGAGCAGTTCTTC
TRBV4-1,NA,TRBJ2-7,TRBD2,CASSQRLAGPYEQYF,TGCGCCAGCAGCCAAAGACTAGCGGGACCCTACGAGCAGTACTTC
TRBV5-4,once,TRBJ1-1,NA,CASTKGGRQNTEAFF,TGTGCCAGCACCAAGGGGGGGCGGCAGAACACTGAAGCTTTCTTT
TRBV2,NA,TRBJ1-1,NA,CASLVSMNTEAFF,TGTGCCAGCTTGGTCAGCATGAACACTGAAGCTTTCTTT
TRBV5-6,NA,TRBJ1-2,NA,CASSPVGKGAPRGYTF,TGTGCCAGCAGCCCAGTGGGAAAAGGGGCGCCTAGGGGCTACACCTTC
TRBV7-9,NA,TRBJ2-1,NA,CASSLESSYNEQFF,TGTGCCAGCAGCTTAGAAAGCTCCTACAATGAGCAGTTCTTC
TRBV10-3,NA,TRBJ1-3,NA,CAIRDPRRNTIYF,TGTGCCATCAGGGACCCTCGGAGAAACACCATATATTTT
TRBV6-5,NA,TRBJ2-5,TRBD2,CASSYSGSSGETQYF,TGTGCCAGCAGTTACTCTGGGTCTAGCGGAGAGACCCAGTACTTC
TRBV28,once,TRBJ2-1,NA,CASSLGSRTPNEQFF,TGTGCCAGCAGTTTAGGGTCAAGGACCCCGAATGAGCAGTTCTTC
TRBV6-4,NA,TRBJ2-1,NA,CASSDSDNSYNEQFF,TGTGCCAGCAGTGACTCGGACAACTCCTACAATGAGCAGTTCTTC
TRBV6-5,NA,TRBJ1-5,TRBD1,CASSRQGSSNQPQHF,TGTGCCAGCAGTCGACAGGGCTCTAGCAATCAGCCCCAGCATTTT
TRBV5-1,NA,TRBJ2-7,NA,CASKGESSYEQYF,TGCGCCAGCAAAGGTGAAAGCTCCTACGAGCAGTACTTC
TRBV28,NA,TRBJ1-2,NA,CASSSVSNYGYTF,TGTGCCAGCAGTTCGGTCAGCAACTATGGCTACACCTTC
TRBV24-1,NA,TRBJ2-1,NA,CATHQDNEQFF,TGTGCCACCCACCAGGACAATGAGCAGTTCTTC
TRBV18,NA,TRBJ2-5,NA,CASSPQETQYF,TGTGCCAGCTCACCTCAAGAGACCCAGTACTTC
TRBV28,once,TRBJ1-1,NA,CASSGDTRPVFF,TGTGCCAGCAGTGGGGACACCCGACCTGTTTTCTTT
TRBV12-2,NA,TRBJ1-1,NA,CASRFSTGAFF,TGTGCAAGTCGCTTTTCTACGGGGGCTTTCTTT
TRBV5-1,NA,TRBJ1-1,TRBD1,CASSSLDRAVDTEAFF,TGCGCCAGCAGCTCATTGGACAGGGCGGTCGACACTGAAGCTTTCTTT
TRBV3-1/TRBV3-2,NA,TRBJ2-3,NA,CASSQVRVTDTQYF,TGTGCCAGCAGCCAAGTCCGAGTGACAGATACGCAGTATTTT
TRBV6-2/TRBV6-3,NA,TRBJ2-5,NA,CASSPAGRKTQYF,TGTGCCAGCAGCCCCGCCGGCCGCAAGACCCAGTACTTC
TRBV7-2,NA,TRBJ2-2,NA,CASSLALVGSNTGELFF,TGTGCCAGCAGCTTAGCGCTGGTCGGGTCGAACACCGGGGAGCTGTTTTTT
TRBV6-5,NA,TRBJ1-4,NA,CASSYKEGGEKLFF,TGTGCCAGCAGTTACAAAGAGGGCGGAGAAAAACTGTTTTTT
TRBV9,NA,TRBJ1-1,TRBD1,CASSPGDRDITEAFF,TGTGCCAGCAGCCCTGGGGACAGGGATATCACTGAAGCTTTCTTT
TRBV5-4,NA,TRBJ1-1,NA,CASSLDYRANTEAFF,TGTGCCAGCAGCTTGGACTACAGGGCGAACACTGAAGCTTTCTTT
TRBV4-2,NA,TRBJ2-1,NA,CASSQVFARAYNEQFF,TGTGCCAGCAGCCAAGTGTTTGCTAGGGCCTACAATGAGCAGTTCTTC
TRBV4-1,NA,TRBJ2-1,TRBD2,CASSQNLAGVVPSYNEQFF,TGCGCCAGCAGCCAAAATCTAGCGGGAGTAGTCCCCTCCTACAATGAGCAGTTCTTC
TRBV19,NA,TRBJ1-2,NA,CASSHVGGFSGYTF,TGTGCCAGTAGTCACGTTGGGGGGTTCTCTGGCTACACCTTC